Listed here are 15 T cell receptor beta chains from one sample, sequenced in a study of a mutant IDH1 vaccine in newly diagnosed glioma. Method: immunoSEQ multiplex PCR; TCRdb's copy keeps in-frame clones and lacks some. The data show approximately 54,000 clones, approximately 80% seen once. Time point described: baseline, week 1 (first vaccination visit). Treatment indicated: pre-vaccination baseline after standard-of-care therapy. The specimen was PBMCs, collected from a glioma patient treated with radiotherapy, temozolomide or both. Receptors were obtained from a man aged 18 to 30 with glioma.

The V call is TRBV14, the J call TRBJ1-3, with D hard to call. CDR1 and CDR2 (germline): SGHDN, FVKESK. The CDR3 sequence is 15 residues long. The V end lost 2 bases, the J end lost 0 bases, and 8 bases lay between the germline ends. CDR3 bases: TGTGCCAGCAGCCAATCAATCAACTCTGGAAACACCATATATTTT. Translating gives CASSQSINSGNTIYF.

This clone occurred once. The V and J genes are TRBV6-5 and TRBJ2-3; 7 positions match TRBD1. The CDR3 totals 16 residues. V lost 4 bases, J lost 3 bases, and 10 bases stayed unmatched. Looked up from germline, CDR1 is MNHEY and CDR2 is SVGAGI. The CDR3 DNA reads as TGTGCCAGCAGTTCCACAGGGGAAGGTTGGACAGATACGCAGTATTTT. Its translation: CASSSTGEGWTDTQYF.

CDR3 region: CASSSARATNEKLFF. CDR3 bases: TGTGCCAGCAGCTCGGCCCGAGCAACTAATGAAAAACTGTTTTTT. The chain joins TRBV25-1 to TRBJ1-4, with unresolved D. Germline V gene sequence: CDR1 MGHDK, CDR2 SYGVNS. The CDR3 consists of 15 residues. V lost 6 bases and J 0 bases, leaving 11 bases between the germline ends.

The chain employs TRBV9 and TRBJ2-2, with 11 positions matching TRBD2. Trimming at V came to 0 bases and at J to 7 bases, leaving 2 bases not matched to a gene. The CDR3 covers 15 residues. The germline gives CDR1 SGDLS, CDR2 YYNGEE. The CDR3: CASSVGTSGSGELFF. DNA for the CDR3: TGTGCCAGCAGCGTAGGCACTAGCGGGAGCGGGGAGCTGTTTTTT.

This clone has more than one count but fewer than ten. The chain combines TRBV28 with TRBJ2-1, with D maybe TRBD2 (5 bases). Trimming shortened V by 6 bases and J by 6 bases, and 15 bases separated the two germline ends. Germline CDR1 is MDHEN and CDR2 is SYDVKM. This CDR3 contains 14 residues. Here the CDR3 reads CASRQREPVNEQFF. The CDR3 nucleotides are TGTGCCAGCAGGCAACGGGAACCCGTCAATGAGCAGTTCTTC.

This rearrangement joins TRBV19 to TRBJ1-5; no clear D. Germline CDR1 and CDR2: LNHDA and SQIVND (reference sequence). This CDR3 has 15 amino acids. The V and J ends lost 3 bases and 0 bases respectively, with 9 bases between them. CDR3 region: CASSMEGISNQPQHF. The CDR3 region has the DNA TGTGCCAGTAGTATGGAGGGTATTAGCAATCAGCCCCAGCATTTT.

A few counts support this clone. V and J are TRBV4-3 and TRBJ1-1; no reliable D call. Germline assignment: CDR1 LGHNA and CDR2 YSLEER. CDR3 length: 14 amino acids. V was shortened by 4 bases and J by 5 bases, with 14 bases between the two germline ends. This chain's CDR3 is CASSPVGLETEAFF. CDR3 DNA sequence: TGCGCCAGCAGCCCAGTTGGGTTGGAGACTGAAGCTTTCTTT.

V gene TRBV30 combines with J gene TRBJ1-6; D unresolved. CDR3 length: 15 residues. Looked up from germline, CDR1 is GTSNPN and CDR2 is SVGIG (reference sequence). Trimming removed 2 bases at V and 5 bases at J, with 13 bases between. The DNA for the CDR3 is TGTGCCTGGAGTCTCCTGACACTGAATAATTCACCCCTCCACTTT. This gives the protein CAWSLLTLNNSPLHF.

The V call is TRBV5-6, the J call TRBJ2-7; TRBD2 agrees at 7 bases. This CDR3 is 15 amino acids long. V shed 0 bases, J shed 1 base, and the junction held 4 bases outside the gene matches. Germline V CDR1 and CDR2: SGHDT, YYEEEE. The CDR3 sequence: CASSLVAGGSYEQYF. The CDR3, as DNA: TGTGCCAGCAGCTTGGTAGCCGGGGGGTCCTACGAGCAGTACTTC.

The chain links TRBV30 to TRBJ1-4; 7 nucleotides line up with TRBD1. V lost 4 bases to trimming and J lost 7 bases; unmatched junction nucleotides: 3. The CDR3 is 12 amino acids. CDR1 and CDR2 from the germline V gene are GTSNPN and SVGIG (reference sequence). The CDR3 nucleotides are TGTGCCTGGACGACAGGGTTTGAAAAACTGTTTTTT. It translates to CAWTTGFEKLFF.

In DNA form, the CDR3 reads TGTGCCAGCAGCTTAGCCAGGGGGCGATACAATGAGCAGTTCTTC. Its protein product is CASSLARGRYNEQFF. The V gene is TRBV7-9, the J gene TRBJ2-1, with 8 bases identical to TRBD1. Germline lookup yields CDR1 SEHNR and CDR2 FQNEAQ (reference sequence). The length of the CDR3 is 15 residues. The V segment lost 0 bases and the J segment 4 bases; nucleotides outside the gene matches: 2.

In this sample, this clone turned up once. This chain joins TRBV18 and TRBJ1-4, with a weak D call TRBD1 (5 bases). Germline CDR1 and CDR2: KGHSH and LQKENI. The CDR3 has 16 residues. Trimming pared 1 base from V and 3 bases from J, leaving 12 bases between. CDR3 bases: TGTGCCAGCTCACCACAGGGGATCTCAGCTAATGAAAAACTGTTTTTT. Protein: CASSPQGISANEKLFF.

This clone was seen more than once but under ten times. V and J are TRBV2 and TRBJ1-1; no definite D call. Germline loops: CDR1 SNHLY, CDR2 FYNNEI. The CDR3 contains 13 residues. Between the trimmed V and J ends, which lost 4 bases and 5 bases, there was a span of 11 bases. The CDR3 DNA reads TGTGCCAGCAGTGGGTCCCGGACGACTGAAGCTTTCTTT. Protein sequence: CASSGSRTTEAFF.

This clone has a single count. The chain combines TRBV11-2 with TRBJ2-7; 7 bases fit TRBD2. Looked up from germline, CDR1 is SGHAT and CDR2 is FQNNGV. The CDR3 length is 19 residues. The V and J ends lost 4 bases and 1 base, in that order; junction bases with no gene match: 19. The chain's CDR3 is CASSSLPGTTNLTSYEQYF. DNA for the CDR3: TGTGCCAGCAGCTCGCTACCCGGGACTACCAATCTCACGTCCTACGAGCAGTACTTC. Based on the CDR3 plus reference TRBV11-2 and TRBJ2-7, the full variable domain is EAGVAQSPRYKIIEKRQSVAFWCNPISGHATLYWYQQILGQGPKLLIQFQNNGVVDDSQLPKDRFSAERLKGVDSTLKIQPAKLEDSAVYLCASSSLPGTTNLTSYEQYFGPGTRLTVT.

This chain joins TRBV7-2 and TRBJ2-3, with TRBD2 matching 10 bases. The CDR3 extends over 15 amino acids. The germline gives CDR1 SGHTA, CDR2 FQGNSA. After removal of 5 bases from V and 5 bases from J, the junction contained 7 bases not matched to a gene. CDR3 DNA sequence: TGTGCCAGCAGCCCGCTAGCGGGGGTGGGAGATACGCAGTATTTT. It specifies CASSPLAGVGDTQYF. Complete variable domain (other parts from reference TRBV7-2 and TRBJ2-3): GAGVSQSPSNKVTEKGKDVELRCDPISGHTALYWYRQSLGQGLEFLIYFQGNSAPDKSGLPSDRFSAERTGGSVSTLTIQRTQQEDSAVYLCASSPLAGVGDTQYFGPGTRLTVL.